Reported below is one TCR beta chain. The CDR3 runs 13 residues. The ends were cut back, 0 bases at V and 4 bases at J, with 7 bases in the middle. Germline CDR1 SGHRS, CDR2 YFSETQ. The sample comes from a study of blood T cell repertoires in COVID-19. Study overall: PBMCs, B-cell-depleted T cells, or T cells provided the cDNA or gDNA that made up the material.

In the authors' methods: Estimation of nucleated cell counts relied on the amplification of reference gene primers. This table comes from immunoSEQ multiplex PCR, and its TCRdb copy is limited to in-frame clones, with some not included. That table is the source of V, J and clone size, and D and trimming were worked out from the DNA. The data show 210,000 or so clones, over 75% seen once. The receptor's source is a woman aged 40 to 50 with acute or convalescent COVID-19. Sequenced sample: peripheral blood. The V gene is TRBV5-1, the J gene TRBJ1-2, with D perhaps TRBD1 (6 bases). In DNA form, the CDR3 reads TGCGCCAGCAGCTTGGGAGGGGGCTATGGCTACACCTTC. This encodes CASSLGGGYGYTF.